The 18 T cell receptor beta chains below all came from one sample that was sequenced in a study of CD8 T cells in ankylosing spondylitis. TCRdb fed the 5' RACE reads into MiXCR, producing one record per CDR3 protein. Of some 840,000 distinct CDR3 sequences listed, about 12% were seen once; the top ten hold approximately 0.46%. Study-level results: Among TCR beta sequences, a motif of roughly 8 highly homologous variants appeared characteristic of ankylosing spondylitis blood.

These receptors have no identified antigens. The sample taken for sequencing was blood, either unsorted or a sorted T cell fraction (not recorded which). The source of these receptors is a male donor with ankylosing spondylitis.

In its sample, this clonotype was seen a few times. This sequence joins TRBV20-1 and TRBJ1-1; D perhaps matches TRBD1 (5 bases). Per the germline V gene, CDR1 is DFQATT and CDR2 is SNEGSKA (reference sequence). Trimming shortened V by 7 bases and J by 1 base, and 16 bases separated the two germline ends. The CDR3 covers 14 residues. The CDR3 DNA sequence: TGCAGTGTTTACGGGGCCGTTGGGAACACTGAAGCTTTCTTT. Translated, it gives CSVYGAVGNTEAFF.

The V gene is TRBV28, the J gene TRBJ1-4; 10 positions agree with TRBD1. Germline V gives CDR1 MDHEN, CDR2 SYDVKM. This CDR3 region has 14 residues. J lost 7 bases, V lost 10 bases, and 9 bases had no gene match. The CDR3 region has the DNA TGTGCCACCCTCGTGAGGACAGGGGGTGAAAAACTGTTTTTT. Its protein product is CATLVRTGGEKLFF. Complete variable domain (other parts from reference TRBV28 and TRBJ1-4): DVKVTQSSRYLVKRTGEKVFLECVQDMDHENMFWYRQDPGLGLRLIYFSYDVKMKEKGDIPEGYSVSREKKERFSLILESASTNQTSMYLCATLVRTGGEKLFFGSGTQLSVL.

This clonotype was observed at least ten times. This chain connects TRBV4-3 to TRBJ2-3; 13 bases are a match to TRBD2. V was clipped by 4 bases and J by 3 bases; unmatched bases: 7. Germline V lookup: CDR1 LGHNA, CDR2 YSLEER. CDR3 size: 17 residues. The CDR3 DNA reads TGCGCCAGCAGCCTCGATTTGGGACTAGCGGGAACAGATACGCAGTATTTT. This encodes CASSLDLGLAGTDTQYF.

A few counts support this clonotype. V and J are TRBV20-1 and TRBJ1-4; possible D gene TRBD1, 6 bases. V lost 1 base and J lost 10, with 16 bases in between. CDR1 is DFQATT, CDR2 SNEGSKA, per germline (reference sequence). This CDR3 spans 14 amino acids. The CDR3 loop is CSARVGGGVGKLFF. CDR3 DNA: TGCAGTGCTAGAGTGGGAGGGGGAGTGGGAAAACTGTTTTTT.

A few counts support this clonotype. The chain links TRBV20-1 to TRBJ1-1; 7 bases match TRBD1. The V gene end was trimmed by 6 bases and the J gene end by 4 bases; junction bases not matched to a gene: 11. The CDR3 runs to 14 residues. Germline CDR1 is DFQATT and CDR2 is SNEGSKA (reference sequence). The CDR3 region is CSASNRGPGTEAFF. CDR3 coding DNA: TGCAGTGCGTCAAACAGGGGACCGGGCACTGAAGCTTTCTTT.

The chain is built from TRBV7-2 and TRBJ1-2; unclear D gene. The V end lost 5 bases, the J end lost 7 bases, and 14 bases lay between the germline ends. Germline CDR1 reads SGHTA; CDR2 reads FQGNSA. The CDR3 loop spans 13 amino acids. The CDR3 is CASSPDSQIGYTF. For the CDR3, the DNA is TGTGCCAGCAGCCCCGATTCACAGATTGGCTACACCTTC.

The chain joins TRBV29-1 to TRBJ1-1; D is unclear. The germline V gene encodes CDR1 SQVTM and CDR2 ANQGSEA. Trimming cost V 7 bases and J 5 bases, with 14 bases left between them. The CDR3 is 12 residues long. CDR3 in amino acids: CSAGWSETEAFF. As DNA, the CDR3 is TGCAGCGCCGGATGGAGTGAGACTGAAGCTTTCTTT.

The genes are TRBV7-2 and TRBJ2-7, with D tentatively TRBD1 (6 bases). The CDR3 is 10 residues long. V lost 6 bases and J 6 bases, leaving 6 bases between the germline ends. The germline V gene encodes CDR1 SGHTA and CDR2 FQGNSA. CDR3 amino acids: CASRGGEQYF. DNA for the CDR3: TGTGCCAGCAGAGGGGGCGAGCAGTACTTC.

There are a few counts of this clonotype. The chain carries TRBV4-3 and TRBJ1-2; maybe TRBD1 (5 bases). The V end lost 5 bases, the J end lost 7 bases, and 14 bases lay between the germline ends. This CDR3 region has 13 residues. Germline values: CDR1 LGHNA, CDR2 YSLEER. Here the CDR3 DNA reads TGCGCCAGCAGCTCCCAGGGAATTCCTGGCTACACCTTC. It yields the protein CASSSQGIPGYTF.

This clonotype was seen many times. The chain is built from TRBV7-9 and TRBJ2-3; D gene uncertain. V lost 5 bases and J lost 8, with 8 bases in between. Germline V gives CDR1 SEHNR, CDR2 FQNEAQ (reference sequence). The CDR3 spans 11 residues. For the CDR3, the DNA is TGTGCCAGCAGCGAGATAAGTACGCAGTATTTT. Translation gives CASSEISTQYF.

The rearrangement links TRBV9 to TRBJ2-1; TRBD1 agrees at 8 bases. The CDR3 covers 19 residues. J lost 8 bases, V lost 4 bases, and 23 bases had no gene match. Germline CDR1 and CDR2: SGDLS and YYNGEE. CDR3 region: CASSLSGTGYLDDSHEQFF. CDR3 nucleotide sequence: TGTGCCAGCAGCTTGTCCGGGACAGGTTACCTGGACGACTCCCATGAGCAGTTCTTC.

The rearrangement joins TRBV28 to TRBJ2-5; D not certain. Between the trimmed V and J ends, which lost 4 bases and 5 bases, there was a span of 11 bases. Germline CDR1 and CDR2: MDHEN and SYDVKM. The CDR3 totals 13 residues. CDR3 region: CASSYYLRETQYF. CDR3 DNA sequence: TGTGCCAGCAGTTATTATTTGAGGGAGACCCAGTACTTC.

The chain links TRBV5-4 to TRBJ2-3, with a possible D match to TRBD1 (5 bases). Deletions cut 4 bases from V and 4 bases from J, with 13 bases between. The CDR3 consists of 14 residues. Germline lookup yields CDR1 SGHNT and CDR2 YYREEE (reference sequence). The CDR3 reads CASSPVEGADTQYF. Written as DNA, the CDR3 is TGTGCCAGCAGCCCCGTAGAAGGGGCAGATACGCAGTATTTT.

This clonotype was detected ten times or more. V usage is TRBV7-8 and J usage is TRBJ2-2, with no clear D. The germline V gene has CDR1 SGHVS and CDR2 FQNEAQ. The V end lost 1 base, the J end lost 6 bases, and 6 bases lay between the germline ends. The CDR3 consists of 13 residues. The CDR3 DNA reads TGTGCCAGCAGCTTAGGACTGCCCGGGGAGCTGTTTTTT. This codes for CASSLGLPGELFF.

This clonotype was seen at least ten times. The rearrangement links TRBV4-2 to TRBJ2-1; 9 bases are shared with TRBD2. Germline trimming cut 8 bases from V and 8 bases from J; bases unmatched to any gene: 13. From germline, CDR1 is LGHNA and CDR2 YNFKEQ. The CDR3 spans 15 residues. The CDR3 DNA reads TGTGCCAGCGTGAGAGGGCCTAGCGGGATAGATGAGCAGTTCTTC. Translation: CASVRGPSGIDEQFF.

This clonotype was seen a few times. The chain is built from TRBV7-2 and TRBJ2-1; TRBD2 agrees at 11 bases. The V gene end was trimmed by 6 bases and the J gene end by 7 bases; junction bases not matched to a gene: 11. Germline values: CDR1 SGHTA, CDR2 FQGNSA. The CDR3 runs 16 residues. The CDR3 DNA reads TGTGCCAGCAGATCTCTAGCGGGAGGACCGCGGAATGAGCAGTTCTTC. Its translation is CASRSLAGGPRNEQFF.

This chain links TRBV28 with TRBJ2-2, with D perhaps being TRBD1 or TRBD2 (5 bases each). V was shortened by 7 bases and J by 5 bases, with 17 bases between the two germline ends. Germline V CDR1 and CDR2: MDHEN, SYDVKM. The CDR3 is 15 residues long. CDR3 sequence: CASNLGTLITGELFF. CDR3 DNA sequence: TGTGCCAGCAATCTCGGGACCCTGATTACCGGGGAGCTGTTTTTT.

The table lists this clonotype with many counts. This chain joins TRBV21-1 and TRBJ2-3; no check of the table's D call, TRBD1, against the DNA was made. TRBV21-1 has pseudogene status. CDR3 length: 16 amino acids. CDR3 sequence reads: CASSKGKGVGTDTQYF. CDR3 sequence (DNA): TGTGCCAGCAGCAAAGGAAAGGGGGTCGGCACAGATACGCAGTATTTT.